The clone carrying this T cell receptor beta chain has a count of ten or more. Its antigen remains unknown. Clinical symptoms, serum thyroxine and TRAb, thyroid ultrasound and orbital computed tomography were used for the diagnoses. This sample was included in a study of T cells in Graves' hyperthyroidism and ophthalmopathy. Study-level points and caveats: Ophthalmopathy was predicted by the model a median of roughly 6.7 months ahead of onset.

Using RNA transcripts as the source, TCR beta CDR3 regions were amplified. The TCR CDR3 was amplified in a first-round RT-PCR using the HTBI primer set. One entry per CDR3 protein results from TCRdb running MiXCR on the multiplex PCR reads. The sample holds almost 600,000 distinct CDR3 sequences; around 13% are singletons and the top ten take 4.5% to 6%. V shed 3 bases and J 2 bases; nucleotides not matched to a gene: 8. The germline CDR1 and CDR2 sequences are SEHNR and FQNEAQ (reference sequence). The CDR3 extends over 17 amino acids. The sequencing input was blood. The V call is TRBV7-9, the J call TRBJ1-3; 9 bases match TRBD1. The sequence derives from a woman aged 30 to 39 with Graves' hyperthyroidism that later progressed to Graves' ophthalmopathy. CDR3 sequence reads: CASSLSRGQGPGNTIYF. CDR3 DNA: TGTGCCAGCAGCTTGTCGAGGGGACAGGGTCCTGGAAACACCATATATTTT.